Presented here are 11 T cell receptor beta chains from one specimen sequenced in a study of memory CD4+ T cells and cytomegalovirus serostatus. The sort gate was single viable CD3+CD4+CD8-CD45RO+ cells for memory CD4+ T cells. Method: immunoSEQ multiplex PCR; TCRdb's copy keeps in-frame clones and lacks some. This table holds about 75,000 clones, roughly 80% found once. The sequenced sample was memory CD4+ T cells from blood. The receptors here all came from an adult in good health and CMV-seropositive.

CDR3 sequence: CASSQQGNQPQHF. CDR3 coding DNA: TGTGCCAGCAGCCAACAGGGCAATCAGCCCCAGCATTTT. The V call is TRBV11-3, the J call TRBJ1-5; possible D gene TRBD1, 5 bases. This CDR3 spans 13 amino acids. V dropped 5 bases and J dropped 2 bases, with 7 bases sitting between them. The germline V gene has CDR1 SGHNT and CDR2 YENEEA.

The CDR3 reads CASRLTRAAGPQHF. For the CDR3, the DNA is TGTGCCAGCAGATTGACCAGGGCCGCGGGACCCCAGCATTTT. The chain joins TRBV2 to TRBJ1-5; possible D gene TRBD1, 5 bases. Germline CDR1 is SNHLY and CDR2 is FYNNEI. CDR3 size: 14 residues. The V and J ends lost 6 bases and 10 bases respectively, with 19 bases between them.

The chain has TRBV4-3 and TRBJ1-1; no firm D call. The CDR3 has 14 residues. The ends were cut back, 1 base at V and 2 bases at J, with 8 bases in the middle. CDR1 is LGHNA and CDR2 is YSLEER in the germline V gene. The CDR3, as DNA: TGCGCCAGCAGCCAAGTCGATCGTAACACTGAAGCTTTCTTT. Its protein product is CASSQVDRNTEAFF.

J is TRBJ2-5 and V is TRBV7-9; D remains unclear. V lost 5 bases to trimming and J lost 2 bases, with 18 bases between them. The CDR3 loop spans 16 amino acids. The germline gives CDR1 SEHNR, CDR2 FQNEAQ (reference sequence). CDR3 DNA sequence: TGTGCCAGCAGCCAAATCCTGCTAGGGATTCAAGAGACCCAGTACTTC. Translated: CASSQILLGIQETQYF.

The chain couples TRBV18 to TRBJ2-7, with a tentative D call TRBD2 (6 bases). Germline CDR1 KGHSH, CDR2 LQKENI. There are 13 residues in the CDR3. V dropped 6 bases and J dropped 2 bases, with 11 bases sitting between them. CDR3 bases: TGTGCCAGCTCGGCGACGGGGGCCTACGAGCAGTACGTC. Translation: CASSATGAYEQYV.

The genes are TRBV29-1 and TRBJ2-2, with TRBD1 matching 10 bases. V lost 5 bases to trimming and J lost 6 bases; unmatched junction nucleotides: 9. CDR1 is SQVTM and CDR2 is ANQGSEA in the germline V gene. The CDR3 consists of 15 residues. The CDR3 reads CSVINPGQGPGELFF. CDR3 DNA sequence: TGCAGCGTTATTAACCCGGGACAGGGGCCCGGGGAGCTGTTTTTT.

V usage is TRBV19 and J usage is TRBJ1-5; TRBD1 might be the D (5 bases). CDR1 is LNHDA and CDR2 is SQIVND in the germline V gene (reference sequence). Deletions cut 1 base from V and 1 base from J, with 11 bases between. The CDR3 sequence is 16 residues long. The CDR3 nucleotides are TGTGCCAGTAGTATAGTATCGGAGGGGAGCAATCAGCCCCAGCATTTT. Its translation is CASSIVSEGSNQPQHF.

CDR3 region: CSVRPLGNEQFF. In nucleotides, the CDR3 is TGCAGCGTCCGGCCCCTGGGGAATGAGCAGTTCTTC. The chain recombines TRBV29-1 with TRBJ2-1; no firm D call. V was trimmed by 6 bases and J by 7 bases, leaving 13 bases between them. The CDR3 has 12 residues. Germline V gene lookup returns CDR1 SQVTM and CDR2 ANQGSEA.

V gene TRBV5-1 combines with J gene TRBJ2-2, with D tentatively TRBD1 (5 bases). The germline CDR1 and CDR2 sequences are SGHRS and YFSETQ. The CDR3 spans 15 residues. The ends were cut back, 2 bases at V and 0 bases at J, with 8 bases in the middle. The CDR3 DNA follows: TGCGCCAGCAGCTTAGACAGCACGAACACCGGGGAGCTGTTTTTT. Translating it yields CASSLDSTNTGELFF.

The chain combines TRBV19 with TRBJ1-5; TRBD1 might be the D (5 bases). Trimming removed 5 bases at V and 2 bases at J, with 16 bases between. This CDR3 spans 16 amino acids. The germline V gene has CDR1 LNHDA and CDR2 SQIVND (reference sequence). CDR3 in amino acids: CASSPQGLEGNQPQHF. The DNA for the CDR3 is TGTGCCAGTAGTCCCCAGGGCCTTGAGGGCAATCAGCCCCAGCATTTT.

This rearrangement joins TRBV7-2 to TRBJ2-7, with TRBD2 identical over 11 bases. The CDR3 has 18 residues. Germline V CDR1 and CDR2: SGHTA, FQGNSA. V dropped 2 bases and J dropped 0; count of bases not matched to a gene: 9. CDR3: CASSLSPSGRTLSYEQYV. The CDR3 coding sequence is TGTGCCAGCAGCTTATCTCCTAGCGGGAGGACCCTCTCCTACGAGCAGTACGTC.